This TCR beta chain originates from a study of blood T cell repertoires in COVID-19. Background on the study: The United States, Italy and Spain supplied acute and convalescent COVID-19 samples. The cDNA or gDNA used as material had been derived from T cells, B-cell-depleted T cells, or PBMCs.

Only a few counts were recorded for this clone. Germline loops: CDR1 SGDLS, CDR2 YYNGEE. The CDR3 contains 16 residues. The junction had 9 bases not matched to a gene; V was cut back by 1 base and J by 5 bases. Study processing details: Amplification from reference gene primers served as the basis for estimated nucleated cell counts. The data were produced by immunoSEQ multiplex PCR, yet TCRdb's version contains in-frame clones alone and is incomplete. The V and J calls and the clone size are those of that table, but D and trimming were determined from the DNA. The top ten clones hold 2% to 2.5% of a sample with under 300,000 clones, around nine tenths of them seen once.

The sequenced sample was peripheral blood. The chain combines TRBV9 with TRBJ1-5, with TRBD1 identical over 7 bases. The TCR was taken from a woman aged 35 to 49 who had recovered from COVID-19. The CDR3 region has the DNA TGTGCCAGCAGCGTAATGGGGAAACAGGGGTATCAGCCCCAGCATTTT. It encodes CASSVMGKQGYQPQHF.